A selection of T cell receptor beta chains follows, all from one sample in a study of beta chain features in type 1 diabetes. The assay was immunoSEQ multiplex PCR, and TCRdb's table has in-frame clones only and misses some. This table holds 100,000 to 150,000 clones, 17% found once. Sequenced sample: central memory CD4+ T cells from blood. These receptor sequences come from a man between 18 and 29 years old with type 1 diabetes. The CDR3 runs from the conserved cysteine through the conserved F or W. The D gene is left open where the match is weak. A row's size may be missing; if present it is once, few, many or a size class.

TRBV2	few	TRBD1	TRBJ1-2	TGTGCCAGCAGTGCAGGGGGGACAGGGCGAGGCTACACCTTC	CASSAGGTGRGYTF
TRBV30	NA	TRBD2	TRBJ2-1	TGTGCCTGGAGTGTAGGAGCGGGAGTAGTCTACAATGAGCAGTTCTTC	CAWSVGAGVVYNEQFF
TRBV7-9	NA	TRBD1	TRBJ2-7	TGTGCCAGCAGCCTGGGACAGAGCTCCTACGAGCAGTACTTC	CASSLGQSSYEQYF
TRBV5-1	few	NA	TRBJ2-5	TGCGCCAGCAGCTTGGTGGTACAAGAGACCCAGTACTTC	CASSLVVQETQYF
TRBV27	NA	TRBD1	TRBJ2-4	TGTGCCAGCAGTTTAGTAGGGACAGACAAAAACATTCAGTACTTC	CASSLVGTDKNIQYF
TRBV29-1	NA	NA	TRBJ1-2	TGCAGCGTTGGGGGACAAGACTATGGCTACACCTTC	CSVGGQDYGYTF
TRBV29-1	many	NA	TRBJ1-1	TGCAGCGTTGAGTTAGGCGGCTACACTGAAGCTTTCTTT	CSVELGGYTEAFF
TRBV7-9	few	NA	TRBJ2-3	TGTGCCAGCACCGTTTCCGCGGATACGCAGTATTTT	CASTVSADTQYF
TRBV10-3	few	NA	TRBJ1-5	TGTGCCATCAGTGAGTCCCTACTACAGCCGAATCAGCCCCAGCATTTT	CAISESLLQPNQPQHF
TRBV29-1	few	TRBD1	TRBJ2-7	TGCAGCGCCCTTGGACAGGACTACGAGCAGTACTTC	CSALGQDYEQYF
TRBV14	NA	TRBD1	TRBJ1-2	TGTGCCAGCAGCCAAAGGCAGGGGGCAGGTGGCTACACCTTC	CASSQRQGAGGYTF
TRBV9	NA	NA	TRBJ2-5	TGTGCCAGCAGCGTAGTCGAGAGGGAGACCCAGTACTTC	CASSVVERETQYF
TRBV5-6	few	NA	TRBJ2-1	TGTGCCAGCAGCTCTCAGGGTCGGGATGAGCAGTTCTTC	CASSSQGRDEQFF
TRBV30	NA	NA	TRBJ2-5	TGTGCCTGGAGTTTACCTGGGGGGCTAGGTGAGACCCAGTACTTC	CAWSLPGGLGETQYF
TRBV5-4	NA	TRBD2	TRBJ2-3	TGTGCCAGCAGCTACTTGGGACTAGCGGGGGGAACACCCCATACGCAGTATTTT	CASSYLGLAGGTPHTQYF
TRBV28	NA	NA	TRBJ2-6	TGTGCCAGCAGGGAAGGGGATGAGGCCAACGTCCTGACTTTC	CASREGDEANVLTF
TRBV29-1	few	NA	TRBJ1-1	TGCAGCGTTGTGAGGGGTGCTGAAGCTTTCTTT	CSVVRGAEAFF
TRBV7-2	NA	NA	TRBJ1-2	TGTGCCAGCAGCTTAGGGCAGGGGCCCGGCTATGGCTACACCTTC	CASSLGQGPGYGYTF
TRBV9	few	TRBD2	TRBJ2-7	TGTGCCAGCAGCGTAGCAGTCGTGGGAGGGCCTGGAGAGCAGTACTTC	CASSVAVVGGPGEQYF
TRBV5-1	few	NA	TRBJ2-4	TGCGCCAGCACCCGGGACTCAACCAAAAACATTCAGTACTTC	CASTRDSTKNIQYF
TRBV7-2	NA	TRBD1	TRBJ2-5	TGTGCCAGCAGCAGTTCCGACAGGGCCCCTCTGGAGACCCAGTACTTC	CASSSSDRAPLETQYF
TRBV30	few	NA	TRBJ2-1	TGTGCCTGGAGTGTAGGGCTAGCAATTAATGAGCAGTTCTTC	CAWSVGLAINEQFF
TRBV7-2	NA	TRBD1	TRBJ2-6	TGTGCCAGCAGCTTAGTGGGACAGGGGTTCACTGGGGCCAACGTCCTGACTTTC	CASSLVGQGFTGANVLTF
TRBV4-3	NA	NA	TRBJ2-1	TGCGCCAGCAGCCAAGATCAGGTTAGGAGGAACAATGAGCAGTTCTTC	CASSQDQVRRNNEQFF
TRBV15	few	NA	TRBJ1-1	TGTGCCACCAGGAGAATTTTGAACACTGAAGCTTTCTTT	CATRRILNTEAFF
TRBV9	NA	TRBD2	TRBJ2-1	TGTGCCAGCAGCGCCTCGACTAGCGGGAGGGCCAATGAGCAGTTCTTC	CASSASTSGRANEQFF
TRBV7-9	NA	TRBD2	TRBJ2-1	TGTGCCAGCAGCTTTAGCGGGACCGCCAATGAGCAGTTCTTC	CASSFSGTANEQFF
TRBV5-1	few	NA	TRBJ2-7	TGCGCCAGCAGCTTGAATCCAGGGCAAATCGAGCAGTACTTC	CASSLNPGQIEQYF
TRBV4-1	NA	TRBD2	TRBJ2-3	TGCGCCAGCAGCCAAGAGGGGAGAATAGCGGGGGGCGCAGATACGCAGTATTTT	CASSQEGRIAGGADTQYF
TRBV4-3	few	NA	TRBJ2-3	TGCGCCAGCAGCCAAGATGCCAGGGGCTGGGATACGCAGTATTTT	CASSQDARGWDTQYF
TRBV5-6	NA	TRBD2	TRBJ2-3	TGTGCCAGCAGCCCCCTGAGCGGGGTTTACACAGATACGCAGTATTTT	CASSPLSGVYTDTQYF
TRBV5-4	NA	NA	TRBJ2-7	TGTGCCAGCAGCTGGGACGGCTACGAGCAGTACTTC	CASSWDGYEQYF
TRBV2	few	NA	TRBJ2-7	TGTGCCAGCCGATGGGGGCTATACGCCTACGAGCAGTACTTC	CASRWGLYAYEQYF
TRBV19	NA	NA	TRBJ2-2	TGTGCCAGTATGGAAGGTAACGCCGGGGAGCTGTTTTTT	CASMEGNAGELFF
TRBV4-1	few	NA	TRBJ2-7	TGCGCCAGCAGCCAAGATCGTGGGGATTCCCCCCCCTACGAGCAGTACTTC	CASSQDRGDSPPYEQYF
TRBV30	few	NA	TRBJ1-3	TGTGCCTGGAGTGTACCTGGAGGAAACACCATATATTTT	CAWSVPGGNTIYF
TRBV19	few	NA	TRBJ1-5	TGTGCCAGTAGCCGAAATACTGGCAATCAGCCCCAGCATTTT	CASSRNTGNQPQHF
TRBV4-1	few	NA	TRBJ2-1	TGCGCCAGCAGCCAAGAGGGGTCAGGAGGGAGTGAGCAGTTCTTC	CASSQEGSGGSEQFF
TRBV9	NA	NA	TRBJ2-1	TGTGCCAGCAGCCACTTAATGGACCTCAATGAGCAGTTCTTC	CASSHLMDLNEQFF
TRBV27	NA	NA	TRBJ2-5	TGTGCCAGCAGGTGGTCGGGGACCTATGGGGAGACCCAGTACTTC	CASRWSGTYGETQYF
TRBV6-6	NA	TRBD1	TRBJ1-2	TGTGCCAGCGATTTAGGGGACAGGGACCGACATGGCTACACCTTC	CASDLGDRDRHGYTF
TRBV7-3	few	NA	TRBJ2-1	TGTGCCAGCAGCTTTGTCCCGGCAGGACGAGGTGAGCAGTTCTTC	CASSFVPAGRGEQFF
TRBV19	NA	NA	TRBJ2-7	TGTGCCAGTAGTATTGGCAGGTCTGTGGACGAGCAGTACTTC	CASSIGRSVDEQYF
TRBV6-5	few	NA	TRBJ1-4	TGTGCCAGCAGCCCCGGGGGGGGGCTTGAAGAAAAACTGTTTTTT	CASSPGGGLEEKLFF
TRBV10-3	NA	TRBD1	TRBJ2-1	TGTGCCATCAGCCCGGGACAGGGACCTGACGGGCAGTTCTTC	CAISPGQGPDGQFF
TRBV29-1	few	NA	TRBJ2-2	TGCAGCGTCTCTAGGGCGTACGGGGAGCTGTTTTTT	CSVSRAYGELFF
TRBV20-1	few	NA	TRBJ2-3	TGCAGTGCCCCCAGGGATACGCAGTATTTT	CSAPRDTQYF
TRBV25-1	many	TRBD1	TRBJ1-3	TGTGCCAGCAGTGACAGACAGGGGTCCGCTGGAAACACCATATATTTT	CASSDRQGSAGNTIYF
TRBV2	few	NA	TRBJ2-1	TGTGCCAGCAGTGAAAGAGGGTATGAGCAGTTCTTC	CASSERGYEQFF
TRBV2	NA	NA	TRBJ2-3	TGTGCCAGCGGGCCAGAAACAGATACGCAGTATTTT	CASGPETDTQYF
TRBV29-1	NA	TRBD2	TRBJ2-1	TGCAGCGTTTCTAGCGGGAGTGGCGCCTACAATGAGCAGTTCTTC	CSVSSGSGAYNEQFF
TRBV30	few	TRBD1	TRBJ2-7	TGTGCCTGGGAAGACAGGGCCACCTACTACGAGCAGTACTTC	CAWEDRATYYEQYF